The rows below give T cell receptor beta chains drawn from one sample of a study of molecular identifiers for immune sequencing clone quantification. TCRdb reprocessed the PCR reads with MiXCR, giving one entry per CDR3 protein. The sample carries 300,000 to 400,000 distinct CDR3 sequences, about a quarter recorded once. Specimen: naive CD8+ T cells from blood, with Jurkat cell RNA spiked in. These receptors originate from a human donor in good health. Some libraries in this study had Jurkat cell RNA spiked in. The CDR3 runs from the conserved cysteine through the conserved F or W. The D gene is left open where the match is weak. Rows may omit the clone size; those that give it use once, few, many or a size class.

D gene: TRBD1; V gene: TRBV12-3/TRBV12-4; clone size: .; J gene: TRBJ1-1; CDR3 protein: CASSSGQGSTEAFF; CDR3 DNA: TGTGCCAGCAGCTCAGGACAGGGAAGCACTGAAGCTTTCTTT
D gene: .; V gene: TRBV29-1; clone size: many; J gene: TRBJ2-7; CDR3 protein: CSVEEPGSRSYEQYF; CDR3 DNA: TGCAGCGTTGAAGAGCCAGGGTCCCGCTCCTACGAGCAGTACTTC
D gene: .; V gene: TRBV4-3; clone size: many; J gene: TRBJ1-5; CDR3 protein: CASSRGDNQPQHF; CDR3 DNA: TGCGCCAGCAGCCGTGGGGACAATCAGCCCCAGCATTTT
D gene: TRBD1; V gene: TRBV7-9; clone size: many; J gene: TRBJ2-2; CDR3 protein: CASSTDRTGSSTGELFF; CDR3 DNA: TGTGCCAGCAGCACGGACCGGACAGGAAGCTCCACCGGGGAGCTGTTTTTT
D gene: .; V gene: TRBV4-1; clone size: .; J gene: TRBJ1-1; CDR3 protein: CASSQDDGSFGVNTEAFF; CDR3 DNA: TGCGCCAGCAGCCAAGACGACGGTTCGTTCGGGGTGAACACTGAAGCTTTCTTT
D gene: .; V gene: TRBV10-3; clone size: .; J gene: TRBJ2-7; CDR3 protein: CAIRDAQGSYEQYF; CDR3 DNA: TGTGCCATCAGGGACGCCCAGGGGTCCTACGAGCAGTACTTC
D gene: TRBD1; V gene: TRBV4-1; clone size: few; J gene: TRBJ1-6; CDR3 protein: CASSLDRAGNSPLHF; CDR3 DNA: TGCGCCAGCAGCCTCGACAGGGCAGGCAATTCACCCCTCCACTTT
D gene: .; V gene: TRBV10-3; clone size: few; J gene: TRBJ1-1; CDR3 protein: CAISPQQGPEAFF; CDR3 DNA: TGTGCCATCTCCCCCCAACAGGGACCTGAAGCTTTCTTT
D gene: TRBD1; V gene: TRBV7-9; clone size: .; J gene: TRBJ1-1; CDR3 protein: CASSLASGGGTEAFF; CDR3 DNA: TGTGCCAGCAGCTTAGCGTCAGGGGGGGGCACTGAAGCTTTCTTT
D gene: TRBD1; V gene: TRBV3-1; clone size: .; J gene: TRBJ2-7; CDR3 protein: CASSPTGVGYEQYF; CDR3 DNA: TGTGCCAGCAGCCCGACAGGGGTTGGTTACGAGCAGTACTTC
D gene: TRBD2; V gene: TRBV2; clone size: many; J gene: TRBJ2-3; CDR3 protein: CASNGLAESTDTQYF; CDR3 DNA: TGTGCCAGCAACGGACTAGCGGAAAGCACAGATACGCAGTATTTT
D gene: .; V gene: TRBV4-3; clone size: .; J gene: TRBJ2-1; CDR3 protein: CASRLMGLFYNEQFF; CDR3 DNA: TGCGCCAGCCGCCTCATGGGTCTATTCTACAATGAGCAGTTCTTC
D gene: .; V gene: TRBV5-1; clone size: few; J gene: TRBJ2-3; CDR3 protein: CASSLLGSNTDTQYF; CDR3 DNA: TGCGCCAGCAGCTTGTTAGGGAGTAACACAGATACGCAGTATTTT
D gene: .; V gene: TRBV27; clone size: .; J gene: TRBJ2-7; CDR3 protein: CASSPAAGSPDEQYF; CDR3 DNA: TGTGCCAGCAGCCCCGCCGCCGGGAGCCCGGACGAGCAGTACTTC
D gene: .; V gene: TRBV12-3/TRBV12-4; clone size: .; J gene: TRBJ2-7; CDR3 protein: CASSLWETGSHEQYF; CDR3 DNA: TGTGCCAGCAGTTTATGGGAAACAGGTAGCCACGAGCAGTACTTC
D gene: .; V gene: TRBV7-9; clone size: .; J gene: TRBJ1-1; CDR3 protein: CASSSQPQRRGTQAFF; CDR3 DNA: TGTGCCAGCAGCTCCCAACCCCAGCGGAGGGGCACTCAAGCTTTCTTT